The TCR beta chain under discussion was sequenced for a study of blood T cell repertoires in COVID-19. Turning to the study itself: COVID-19 samples from acute and convalescent phases originated in the United States, Italy and Spain. The analysed material was cDNA or gDNA that came from T cells, B-cell-depleted T cells, or PBMCs.

Two consecutive negative NP/OP PCR tests, clearance, or resolved symptoms defined Cohort 3 recovery. Only in-frame clones appear in the TCRdb table, and some are missing; sequencing was by immunoSEQ multiplex PCR. The sample contains about 320,000 clones, around 84% of which appear only once. The receptor's source is a woman younger than 35 who had recovered from COVID-19. Sequences were obtained from PBMCs or T cells enriched from blood (not recorded which).

The CDR3 coding sequence is TGTGCCAGCAGCAGCGCAGGGGGCTATGGCTACACCTTC. This gives the protein CASSSAGGYGYTF. This rearrangement joins TRBV7-2 to TRBJ1-2; 7 bases line up with TRBD1. V lost 5 bases and J lost 4; bases outside the gene matches: 4. Germline V gene lookup returns CDR1 SGHTA and CDR2 FQGNSA. The CDR3 spans 13 residues.